Below, 25 T cell receptor beta chains from the same sample are listed, as sequenced in a study of identical twins. TCRdb analysed the 5' RACE reads with MiXCR anew, one entry per CDR3 protein. This table has around 1.7 million distinct CDR3 sequences, around 29% appearing once. Sequencing was done on a sample of cord blood. These receptors all come from a newborn girl in good health.

This sequence joins TRBV4-1 and TRBJ1-2, with 7 bases lining up with TRBD1. The CDR3 contains 14 residues. CDR1 is MGHRA and CDR2 is YSYEKL in the germline V gene. J gave up 1 base and V 5 bases, and 4 bases lay outside the gene matches. The CDR3 sequence: CASSDRENNYGYTF. The CDR3 region has the DNA TGCGCCAGCAGCGACAGGGAAAATAACTATGGCTACACCTTC.

Of note for this clonotype: A much bigger clone sits one base away, suggesting this may be a read error. This chain connects TRBV4-2 to TRBJ2-1; D may be TRBD2 (7 bases). The end of the DNA aligns better with TRBJ2-7, so the J call may be wrong. This CDR3 has 16 residues. Germline loops: CDR1 LGHNA, CDR2 YNFKEQ. CDR3 sequence: CASSQERAGHYNEQYF. The CDR3 bases are TGTGCCAGCAGCCAAGAAAGAGCGGGACACTACAATGAGCAGTACTTC.

The rearrangement uses TRBV9 and TRBJ1-2, with TRBD1 matching 9 bases. The germline V gene encodes CDR1 SGDLS and CDR2 YYNGEE. The J segment lost 8 bases and the V segment lost 0 bases, leaving 11 bases of the junction unmatched. The CDR3 runs 16 residues. For the CDR3, the DNA is TGTGCCAGCAGCGTAGCGGTGTACCGGACAGGGGCGGGCTACACCTTC. Encoded protein: CASSVAVYRTGAGYTF.

This clonotype turned up a few times. The V and J genes are TRBV6-2 or TRBV6-3 and TRBJ2-7; no clear D gene. V was cut by 2 bases and J by 2 bases, with 7 bases left in between. CDR3 length: 13 residues. The germline gives CDR1 MNHEY, CDR2 SVGEGT. Written as DNA, the CDR3 is TGTGCCAGCAGTTACGGGATTGCCTACGAGCAGTACTTC. Amino acid sequence: CASSYGIAYEQYF.

This clonotype turned up a few times. The genes are TRBV10-3 and TRBJ2-7; D is unresolved. This CDR3 contains 11 residues. V was trimmed by 6 bases and J by 7 bases, leaving 10 bases between them. The germline V gene has CDR1 ENHRY and CDR2 SYGVKD. The CDR3 DNA reads as TGTGCCATCAGGTGGGGTAGGGAGCAGTACTTC. Its translation: CAIRWGREQYF.

This clonotype has more than one count but fewer than ten. V gene TRBV28 combines with J gene TRBJ1-1, with TRBD1 identical over 7 bases. V lost 5 bases, J lost 5 bases, and 8 bases stayed unmatched. The CDR3 runs to 14 residues. Germline CDR1 is MDHEN and CDR2 is SYDVKM. The DNA for the CDR3 is TGTGCCAGCAGTCCCCCCCGGGACAGAACTGAAGCTTTCTTT. Translation: CASSPPRDRTEAFF. Together with reference TRBV28 and TRBJ1-1, the CDR3 gives the full variable domain: DVKVTQSSRYLVKRTGEKVFLECVQDMDHENMFWYRQDPGLGLRLIYFSYDVKMKEKGDIPEGYSVSREKKERFSLILESASTNQTSMYLCASSPPRDRTEAFFGQGTRLTVV.

This clonotype was seen a few times. The rearrangement links TRBV29-1 to TRBJ2-7; 16 bases line up with TRBD2. V was clipped by 2 bases and J by 4 bases; unmatched bases: 2. The germline CDR1 and CDR2 sequences are SQVTM and ANQGSEA. The CDR3 is made up of 15 amino acids. In DNA form, the CDR3 reads TGCAGCGTTGAAAAGGGACTAGCGGGGGGGTACGAGCAGTACTTC. It codes for CSVEKGLAGGYEQYF.

This clonotype was seen more than once but under ten times. The chain has TRBV20-1 and TRBJ1-6; no clear D. Germline V gene data show CDR1 as DFQATT and CDR2 as SNEGSKA (reference sequence). The CDR3 runs 14 residues. The V gene lost 5 bases and the J gene lost 7 bases, with 15 bases spanning the gap. In DNA form, the CDR3 reads TGCAGTGCTGCACGGCAAGGATTGAATTCACCCCTCCACTTT. Residues: CSAARQGLNSPLHF.

Turning to this clonotype: A junction end diverges from the germline sequence, so it may reflect a read error. The chain links TRBV12-3 or TRBV12-4 to TRBJ2-3; D is uncertain. The CDR3 spans 12 residues. CDR3 sequence: CASSTTADAQYF. The DNA of the CDR3 is TGTGCCAGCAGTACCACCGCAGATGCGCAGTATTTT.

The V gene is TRBV4-1, the J gene TRBJ2-1; 11 bases are shared with TRBD2. The CDR3 sequence is 16 residues long. The ends lost 5 bases at V and 6 bases at J; junction bases unmatched: 9. Germline V CDR1 and CDR2: MGHRA, YSYEKL. In nucleotides, the CDR3 is TGCGCCAGCAGCGATCTAGCGGGGGGCTACCTCAATGAGCAGTTCTTC. This codes for CASSDLAGGYLNEQFF.

With respect to this clonotype: Relative to the germline gene, one junction end is altered; a read error may explain this. The chain combines TRBV28 with TRBJ2-3; 14 bases match TRBD2. Germline CDR1 reads MDHEN; CDR2 reads SYDVKM. The CDR3 contains 17 residues. The CDR3 protein is CASSSSGTSGSRDTQYF. In DNA form, the CDR3 reads TGTGCCAGCAGTTCCTCCGGGACTAGCGGGAGCAGAGATACGCAGTATTTT. Combining the CDR3 with reference TRBV28 and TRBJ2-3 gives the whole variable domain DVKVTQSSRYLVKRTGEKVFLECVQDMDHENMFWYRQDPGLGLRLIYFSYDVKMKEKGDIPEGYSVSREKKERFSLILESASTNQTSMYLCASSSSGTSGSRDTQYFGPGTRLTVL.

In regard to this clonotype: A much more abundant neighbour one base away suggests this may be a read error. The rearrangement links TRBV28 to TRBJ2-1; D is undetermined. The CDR3 sequence is 12 residues long. In germline, CDR1 is MDHEN, CDR2 SYDVKM. Trimming took 4 bases from V and 8 from J, leaving 9 bases between them. The DNA for the CDR3 is TGTGCCAGCAGTTCTGGTCACCATGAGCAGTTCTTC. The encoded protein is CASSSGHHEQFF.

The CDR3 protein is CASRRVAYNEQFF. CDR3 in DNA: TGTGCCAGCAGACGAGTGGCCTACAATGAGCAGTTCTTC. This chain joins TRBV7-9 and TRBJ2-1; no clear D gene. V shed 6 bases and J shed 2 bases, with 8 bases lying between them. The germline CDR1 and CDR2 sequences are SEHNR and FQNEAQ (reference sequence). The CDR3 extends over 13 amino acids.

This chain uses TRBV9 with TRBJ2-3; D could derive from TRBD1 or TRBD2 (5 bases each). The V end lost 0 bases, the J end lost 0 bases, and 20 bases lay between the germline ends. Germline V lookup: CDR1 SGDLS, CDR2 YYNGEE. The CDR3 covers 19 residues. CDR3 DNA sequence: TGTGCCAGCAGCGTAGGTCTCCCGATACGGGGCCTTAGCACAGATACGCAGTATTTT. Its translation: CASSVGLPIRGLSTDTQYF. The variable domain in full, completed from reference TRBV9 and TRBJ2-3, reads DSGVTQTPKHLITATGQRVTLRCSPRSGDLSVYWYQQSLDQGLQFLIQYYNGEERAKGNILERFSAQQFPDLHSELNLSSLELGDSALYFCASSVGLPIRGLSTDTQYFGPGTRLTVL.

The chain carries TRBV19 and TRBJ2-7; 10 bases are a match to TRBD1. CDR1 and CDR2 (germline): LNHDA, SQIVND (reference sequence). Germline trimming cut 6 bases from V and 5 bases from J; bases unmatched to any gene: 13. This CDR3 comprises 16 residues. CDR3 sequence reads: CASSQLPGQGYHEQYF. Here the CDR3 DNA reads TGTGCCAGTAGCCAACTGCCGGGACAGGGGTACCACGAGCAGTACTTC.

This chain links TRBV11-2 with TRBJ1-2; D uncertain. Trimming shortened V by 4 bases and J by 8 bases, and 23 bases separated the two germline ends. The CDR3 runs to 16 residues. Germline CDR1 SGHAT, CDR2 FQNNGV. This chain's CDR3 is CASSSLQRAASWGYTF. The CDR3 DNA is TGTGCCAGCAGCTCCCTCCAGCGGGCCGCATCCTGGGGCTACACCTTC.

This clonotype occurred many times. Germline is not matched at one junction end, which may reflect a read error. CDR3 sequence: CASSYRVGNTEAFF. For the CDR3, the DNA is TGCGCCAGCAGCTACAGGGTCGGGAACACTGAAGCTTTCTTT. The V and J genes are TRBV6-5 and TRBJ1-1; a possible D gene is TRBD1 (6 bases). This CDR3 has 14 residues. In germline, CDR1 is MNHEY, CDR2 SVGAGI.

The chain carries TRBV15 and TRBJ2-1; D is uncertain. V was clipped by 4 bases and J by 3 bases, with 4 bases between them. This CDR3 is built from 12 residues. Germline-derived CDR1 and CDR2 are LNHNV and YYDKDF (reference sequence). The CDR3 protein is CATSIVYNEQFF. CDR3 DNA sequence: TGTGCCACCAGCATAGTCTACAATGAGCAGTTCTTC.

This clonotype was detected only a few times. V gene TRBV27 combines with J gene TRBJ1-1; unclear D gene. V lost 5 bases and J 6 bases, leaving 13 bases between the germline ends. The CDR3 consists of 13 residues. Germline V gene lookup returns CDR1 MNHEY and CDR2 SMNVEV (reference sequence). The CDR3 DNA sequence: TGTGCCAGCAGTCCCCGGGCCTACCCTGAAGCTTTCTTT. Protein sequence: CASSPRAYPEAFF.

On this clonotype itself: The junction differs from germline at one of its ends, possibly a read error. The rearrangement uses TRBV10-3 and TRBJ2-7; TRBD1 aligns across 7 bases. CDR1 and CDR2 (germline): ENHRY, SYGVKD. This CDR3 contains 12 residues. DNA for the CDR3: TGTGTCATCAGTGCGACAGGGTACGAGCAGTACTTC. Amino acid sequence: CVISATGYEQYF.

The table lists this clonotype with a few counts. V gene TRBV10-3 combines with J gene TRBJ1-2; D unclear. Germline lookup yields CDR1 ENHRY and CDR2 SYGVKD. V lost 4 bases, J lost 0 bases, and 12 bases lay in between. The CDR3 contains 15 residues. The CDR3 coding sequence is TGTGCCATCAGTGCCGATCCGGGAGCTAACTATGGCTACACCTTC. As protein: CAISADPGANYGYTF.

The sample holds a few counts of this clonotype. The chain uses TRBV5-1 and TRBJ2-5; weak D call: TRBD1 (7 bases). The germline V gene encodes CDR1 SGHRS and CDR2 YFSETQ. Trimming removed 0 bases from V and 0 bases from J, with 9 bases in between. The CDR3 totals 15 residues. The CDR3 here is CASSLGGTDQETQYF. The CDR3 DNA reads as TGCGCCAGCAGCTTGGGCGGGACAGACCAAGAGACCCAGTACTTC.

This chain connects TRBV20-1 to TRBJ1-2, with 8 bases lining up with TRBD1. Germline loops: CDR1 DFQATT, CDR2 SNEGSKA (reference sequence). This CDR3 has 14 amino acids. V lost 4 bases, J lost 5 bases, and 9 bases stayed unmatched. Here the CDR3 DNA reads TGCAGTGCTACTCGACAGGGGAGAGGGTATGGCTACACCTTC. Translated: CSATRQGRGYGYTF.

This clonotype has only a few counts. The chain couples TRBV20-1 to TRBJ2-1; 7 bases line up with TRBD1. The V gene end was trimmed by 3 bases and the J gene end by 3 bases; junction bases not matched to a gene: 8. The CDR3 length is 15 residues. In germline, CDR1 is DFQATT, CDR2 SNEGSKA (reference sequence). This chain's CDR3 is CSASELQGSYNEQFF. CDR3 coding DNA: TGCAGTGCTAGTGAATTACAGGGGAGCTACAATGAGCAGTTCTTC.

This clonotype was detected only a few times. The chain recombines TRBV5-1 with TRBJ1-4, with TRBD1 matching over 7 bases. CDR3 length: 18 residues. In germline, CDR1 is SGHRS, CDR2 YFSETQ. V lost 1 base to trimming and J lost 0 bases; unmatched junction nucleotides: 9. CDR3 in DNA: TGCGCCAGCAGCTTGAGAGCAGGGGGAGGCACAACTAATGAAAAACTGTTTTTT. Protein: CASSLRAGGGTTNEKLFF.